These T cell receptor beta chains were read from a single sample in a study of OX40 agonist ivuxolimab in advanced cancers. TCRdb's table, derived via immunoSEQ multiplex PCR, lists solely in-frame clones and lacks some. The table lists 60,000 to 85,000 clones, over 75% of them singletons, with roughly 7.1% in the top ten. The specimen was CD4+ or CD8+ T cells sorted from blood, collected in a trial of the OX40 agonist ivuxolimab. These receptors all come from an adult with an advanced solid tumor such as melanoma, head and neck, liver or kidney cancer. The CDR3 runs from the conserved cysteine through the conserved F or W.

cdr3_aa j_call v_call cdr3_length
CASSERQTVGGYTF TRBJ1-2 TRBV2 14
CASGLVSAGGPGEQFF TRBJ2-1 TRBV12-5 16
CASKNRDSQFQYF TRBJ2-7 TRBV7-2 13
CASSQPTGTFTGELFF TRBJ2-2 TRBV4-3 16
CAAFGRAPYYGYTF TRBJ1-2 TRBV19 14
CASSFGGNQPQHF TRBJ1-5 TRBV28 13
CASSLAPGTGTDTQYF TRBJ2-3 TRBV7-2 16
CASSAPWGGKYYGYTF TRBJ1-2 TRBV9 16
CASRRTYGYTF TRBJ1-2 TRBV28 11
CASSEAGGRWGEAFF TRBJ1-1 TRBV2 15
CASSPGGLTEAFF TRBJ1-1 TRBV18 13
CASSEGETQYF TRBJ2-5 TRBV2 11
CASSKARRWFSSYEQYF TRBJ2-7 TRBV21-1 17
CASSQSNTGELFF TRBJ2-2 TRBV28 13
CASSLRVRQGTVQYF TRBJ2-7 TRBV11-2 15
CASSHTGTGVQETQYF TRBJ2-5 TRBV5-1 16
CASSWTGGEQFF TRBJ2-1 TRBV5-6 12
CASKQGTSDYYEQYF TRBJ2-7 TRBV5-1 15
CARTEGGSGANVLTF TRBJ2-6 TRBV30 15